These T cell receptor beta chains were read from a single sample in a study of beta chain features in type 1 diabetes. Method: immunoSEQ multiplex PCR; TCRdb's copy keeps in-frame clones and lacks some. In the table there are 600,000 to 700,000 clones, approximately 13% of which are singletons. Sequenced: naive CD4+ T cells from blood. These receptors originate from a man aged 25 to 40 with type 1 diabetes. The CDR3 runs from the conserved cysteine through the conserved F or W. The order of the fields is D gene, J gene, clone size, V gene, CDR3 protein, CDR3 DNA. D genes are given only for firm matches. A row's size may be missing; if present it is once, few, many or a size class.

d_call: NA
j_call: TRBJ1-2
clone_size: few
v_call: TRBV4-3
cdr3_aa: CASSHRQQPGTGYTF
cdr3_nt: TGCGCCAGCAGCCATCGCCAACAGCCGGGGACCGGCTACACCTTC

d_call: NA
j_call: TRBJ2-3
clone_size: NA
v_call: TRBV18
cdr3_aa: CASSPAGRHTDTQYF
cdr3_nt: TGTGCCAGCTCACCAGCAGGGCGGCACACAGATACGCAGTATTTT

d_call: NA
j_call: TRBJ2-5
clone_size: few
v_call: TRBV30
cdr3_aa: CAWTTGETQYF
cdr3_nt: TGTGCCTGGACGACCGGGGAGACCCAGTACTTC

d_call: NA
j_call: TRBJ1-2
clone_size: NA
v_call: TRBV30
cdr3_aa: CAWRRVEDTF
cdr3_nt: TGTGCCTGGAGAAGAGTTGAGGACACCTTC

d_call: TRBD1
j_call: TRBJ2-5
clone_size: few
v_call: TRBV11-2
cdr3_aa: CASSSHRGLETQYF
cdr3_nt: TGTGCCAGCAGCTCTCACAGGGGGCTGGAGACCCAGTACTTC

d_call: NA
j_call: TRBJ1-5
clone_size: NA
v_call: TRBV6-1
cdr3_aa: CASSEMAGGNQPQHF
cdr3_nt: TGTGCCAGCAGTGAAATGGCCGGTGGCAATCAGCCCCAGCATTTT

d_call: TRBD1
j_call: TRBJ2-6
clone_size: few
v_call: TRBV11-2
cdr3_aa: CASSARDSASSGANVLTF
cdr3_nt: TGTGCCAGCAGCGCAAGGGACAGTGCTAGCTCTGGGGCCAACGTCCTGACTTTC

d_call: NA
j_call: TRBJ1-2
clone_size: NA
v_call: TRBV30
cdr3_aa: CAWSNSRPGRYTF
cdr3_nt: TGTGCCTGGAGTAACTCTCGGCCAGGGCGCTACACCTTC

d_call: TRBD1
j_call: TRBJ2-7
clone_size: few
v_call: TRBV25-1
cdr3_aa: CATRQGDYEQYF
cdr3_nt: TGTGCCACCAGACAGGGGGACTACGAGCAGTACTTC

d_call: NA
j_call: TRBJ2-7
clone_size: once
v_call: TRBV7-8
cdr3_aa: CASSPYRDSYEQYF
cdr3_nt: TGTGCCAGCAGCCCGTACCGGGACTCCTACGAGCAGTACTTC

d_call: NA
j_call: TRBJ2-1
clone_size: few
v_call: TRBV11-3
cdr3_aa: CASSERQSSYNEQFF
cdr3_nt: TGTGCCAGCAGCGAAAGACAGAGCTCCTACAATGAGCAGTTCTTC

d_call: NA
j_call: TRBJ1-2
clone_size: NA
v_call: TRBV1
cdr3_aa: CTSSQDGQGAYGYTF
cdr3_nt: TGCACCAGCAGCCAAGATGGACAGGGGGCCTATGGCTACACCTTC

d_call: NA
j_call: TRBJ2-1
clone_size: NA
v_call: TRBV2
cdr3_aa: CASSKDSSYNEQFF
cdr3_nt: TGTGCCAGCAGTAAGGATAGCTCCTACAATGAGCAGTTCTTC

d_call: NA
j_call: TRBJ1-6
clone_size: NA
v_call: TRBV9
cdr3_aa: CASGGDSPLHF
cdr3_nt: TGTGCCAGCGGGGGGGATTCACCCCTCCACTTT

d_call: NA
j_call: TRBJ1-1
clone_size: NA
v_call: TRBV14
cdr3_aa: CASSQVPVPNTEAFF
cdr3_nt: TGTGCCAGCAGCCAAGTACCGGTACCGAACACTGAAGCTTTCTTT

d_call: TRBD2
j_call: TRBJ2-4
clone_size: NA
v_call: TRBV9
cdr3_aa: CASSPGTSGGSKNIQYF
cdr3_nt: TGTGCCAGCAGCCCGGGGACTAGCGGGGGTTCCAAAAACATTCAGTACTTC

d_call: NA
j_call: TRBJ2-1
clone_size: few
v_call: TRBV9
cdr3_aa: CASSPSRSSYNEQFF
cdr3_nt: TGTGCCAGCAGCCCCTCCCGGAGCTCCTACAATGAGCAGTTCTTC

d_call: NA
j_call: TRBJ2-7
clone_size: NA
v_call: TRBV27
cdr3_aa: CASSLDPPSISEQYF
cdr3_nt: TGTGCCAGCAGTTTAGATCCACCCAGTATCAGCGAGCAGTACTTC

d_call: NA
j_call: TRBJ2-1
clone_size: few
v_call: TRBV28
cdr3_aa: CASSFPAAGTMGQFF
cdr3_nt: TGTGCCAGCAGTTTTCCGGCCGCGGGGACAATGGGGCAGTTCTTC

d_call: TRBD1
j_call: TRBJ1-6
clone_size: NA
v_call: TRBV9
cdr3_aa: CASSTGERSPLHF
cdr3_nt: TGTGCCAGCAGTACAGGGGAAAGATCACCCCTCCACTTT

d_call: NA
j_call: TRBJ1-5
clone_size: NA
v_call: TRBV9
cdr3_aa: CASSVAGTGDQPQHF
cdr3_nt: TGTGCCAGCAGCGTAGCAGGGACGGGGGATCAGCCCCAGCATTTT

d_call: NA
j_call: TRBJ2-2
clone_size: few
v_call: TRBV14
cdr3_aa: CASSQVARITGELFF
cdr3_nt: TGTGCCAGCAGCCAAGTAGCGAGGATCACCGGGGAGCTGTTTTTT

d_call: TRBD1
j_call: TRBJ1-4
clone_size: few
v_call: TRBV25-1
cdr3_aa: CASSEYSGGDEKLFF
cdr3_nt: TGTGCCAGCAGTGAATATTCAGGGGGCGATGAAAAACTGTTTTTT

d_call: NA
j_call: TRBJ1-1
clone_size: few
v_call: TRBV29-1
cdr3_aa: CSVGGEPSAFF
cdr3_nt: TGCAGCGTTGGAGGGGAACCCTCGGCTTTCTTT

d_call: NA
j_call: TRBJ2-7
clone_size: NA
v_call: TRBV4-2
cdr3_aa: CASSPVTSTFYEQYF
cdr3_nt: TGTGCCAGCAGCCCCGTTACTTCAACCTTTTACGAGCAGTACTTC